These 8 T cell receptor beta chains originate from one sample sequenced in a study of blood T cell repertoires in COVID-19. Measured with immunoSEQ multiplex PCR; TCRdb has only the in-frame clones, and not every one. The data hold approximately 230,000 clones, with about nine tenths observed a single time. Source material: PBMCs or T cells enriched from blood (not recorded which). These receptors came from a man aged 18 to 35 who had recovered from COVID-19.

V gene TRBV18 combines with J gene TRBJ2-3; 13 nucleotides agree with TRBD2. This CDR3 spans 15 amino acids. V was clipped by 4 bases and J by 3 bases; unmatched bases: 1. Germline V CDR1 and CDR2: KGHSH, LQKENI. CDR3 DNA: TGTGCCAGCTCACGACTAGCGGGAGGAACAGATACGCAGTATTTT. This sequence encodes CASSRLAGGTDTQYF.

The chain has TRBV27 and TRBJ1-2, with D possibly TRBD1 on 5 matching bases. V lost 3 bases and J 0 bases, leaving 14 bases between the germline ends. CDR1 MNHEY and CDR2 SMNVEV come from the germline V gene (reference sequence). The CDR3 covers 16 residues. The CDR3 region is CASSFSSVTANYGYTF. CDR3 nucleotide sequence: TGTGCCAGCAGTTTCTCCAGCGTGACAGCTAACTATGGCTACACCTTC.

This chain links TRBV19 with TRBJ1-4; 7 nucleotides match TRBD1. The germline V gene encodes CDR1 LNHDA and CDR2 SQIVND (reference sequence). The CDR3 length is 14 residues. V shed 2 bases, J shed 4 bases, and the junction held 1 base outside the gene matches. The CDR3 reads CASSIYRGNEKLFF. CDR3 DNA sequence: TGTGCCAGTAGTATATACAGGGGTAATGAAAAACTGTTTTTT.

The CDR3: CASITTEQGGTGELFF. The CDR3 nucleotides read TGTGCCAGCATCACTACAGAACAGGGGGGCACCGGGGAGCTGTTTTTT. The chain links TRBV6-6 to TRBJ2-2, with TRBD1 matching 8 bases. The CDR3 has 16 amino acids. Trimming cost V 7 bases and J 4 bases; bases outside gene matches: 11. The germline V gene has CDR1 MNHNY and CDR2 SVGAGI (reference sequence).

The rearrangement uses TRBV5-4 and TRBJ1-6; 11 bases map to TRBD1. CDR1 is SGHNT and CDR2 is YYREEE in the germline V gene (reference sequence). This CDR3 region has 14 residues. J lost 8 bases, V lost 3 bases, and 1 base had no gene match. This CDR3 reads CASSWDRGDSPLHF. The CDR3 nucleotides are TGTGCCAGCAGCTGGGACAGGGGGGATTCACCCCTCCACTTT.

The chain's CDR3 is CASSDPTAFTDTQYF. The CDR3 DNA reads as TGCGCCAGCAGTGACCCGACAGCGTTCACAGATACGCAGTATTTT. The chain recombines TRBV10-1 with TRBJ2-3; D might be TRBD1 (5 bases). The CDR3 sequence is 15 residues long. Germline CDR1 WNHNN, CDR2 SYGVQD (reference sequence). V dropped 3 bases and J dropped 2 bases, with 12 bases sitting between them.

The chain combines TRBV28 with TRBJ2-3; 12 bases agree with TRBD2. The CDR3 spans 15 residues. Germline V gene data show CDR1 as MDHEN and CDR2 as SYDVKM. Trimming cost V 8 bases and J 5 bases; bases outside gene matches: 8. This CDR3 is CASLAPSGRVDTQYF. The DNA of the CDR3 is TGTGCCAGCCTTGCCCCTAGCGGGAGGGTAGATACGCAGTATTTT.

This clone has a handful of counts. The chain has TRBV10-3 and TRBJ2-1; 12 bases fit TRBD2. In germline, CDR1 is ENHRY, CDR2 SYGVKD. This CDR3 is 17 amino acids long. The V gene end was trimmed by 3 bases and the J gene end by 7 bases; junction bases not matched to a gene: 10. The CDR3 bases are TGTGCCATCAGTGACCCGGGACTAGCGGGCCCCGGGAATGAGCAGTTCTTC. Translated, it gives CAISDPGLAGPGNEQFF.